This TCR beta chain is from a study of OX40 agonist ivuxolimab in advanced cancers. Study overall: Enrolled patients in dose escalation had cancers that were hepatocellular carcinoma, melanoma, renal cell or head and neck cancer. Enrollees could have had prior anti-PD-1, anti-PD-L1 or anti-CTLA-4 therapy, which roughly 40% had received.

Study conclusions and caveats: In general, CD8+ T cells held more expanded clones than CD4+ did, on average.

TCRdb's table, derived via immunoSEQ multiplex PCR, lists solely in-frame clones and lacks some. The sample holds 65,000 to 70,000 clones, over 60% seen once. Any history of autoimmune disease or systemic immunosuppression disqualified patients. CDR3 length: 14 residues. CDR1 and CDR2 from the germline V gene are SGHKS and YYEKEE (reference sequence). The V segment lost 4 bases and the J segment 4 bases; nucleotides outside the gene matches: 3. Regarding this clone: Its target is unknown.

The sequence was obtained from an adult with an advanced solid tumor such as melanoma, head and neck, liver or kidney cancer. The rearrangement uses TRBV5-5 and TRBJ2-1; 9 bases align to TRBD2. The material was CD4+ or CD8+ T cells sorted from blood, obtained in a trial of the OX40 agonist ivuxolimab. CDR3 in DNA: TGTGCCAGCAGCCCGGGACTAGCTTACAATGAGCAGTTCTTC. It specifies CASSPGLAYNEQFF.